The T cell receptor beta chain described here comes from a study of T cell repertoires in cytomegalovirus infection (dated by TCRdb to between 2018 and 2020). Study-wide context: Donor HLA type was relevant to the analysis, because carriage of CMV infection together with the matching HLA type was indicated by public TCR beta signatures.

With respect to this clonotype: Its specific antigen is unknown. A much larger clone differs by one base, so this may be a read error. It is likely a read error, because the conserved phenylalanine at the end of the CDR3 is missing.

V loses 5 bases at its end and J loses 1 base; junction bases beyond the gene matches: 4. CDR1 and CDR2 (MDHEN, SYDVKM) derive from the germline V gene. The CDR3 has 16 residues if both end residues are counted. The DNA shown is the 48-base CDR3, in frame from base 1. Overall results and qualifications from the work: Cumulative frequency of public TCR beta family members discriminated carriers of CMV infection plus the relevant HLA type in this cohort and an independent approximately 350-donor cohort. In the ex vivo response, HLA-C-restricted CMV-specific TCR beta clonotypes were dominant, and in two of eight donors the single most frequent clonotype came from this HLA-C-restricted group.

Sequencer: Illumina HiSeq 1500. TCRdb trimmed public reads at Q25 via fastp, called clones via MiXCR and kept in-frame beta chains. All rows with the same CDR3 protein become a single entry with the most common DNA and genes. The table for this sample lists more than 650,000 distinct CDR3 sequences; roughly a third of them were counted only once. The ten biggest clones cover around 3% of the sample. The sample consisted of PBMCs. The chain employs TRBV28 and TRBJ2-5; 13 central nucleotides agree with TRBD2. The sequence was collected from a human donor in good health (CMV status not recorded). Some clones in this sample may be carry-over from other donors' samples. CDR3 protein: CASSPRLAGGQETQYL. The sequenced DNA is TGTGCCAGCAGTCCACGACTAGCGGGAGGCCAAGAGACCCAGTACTTA.